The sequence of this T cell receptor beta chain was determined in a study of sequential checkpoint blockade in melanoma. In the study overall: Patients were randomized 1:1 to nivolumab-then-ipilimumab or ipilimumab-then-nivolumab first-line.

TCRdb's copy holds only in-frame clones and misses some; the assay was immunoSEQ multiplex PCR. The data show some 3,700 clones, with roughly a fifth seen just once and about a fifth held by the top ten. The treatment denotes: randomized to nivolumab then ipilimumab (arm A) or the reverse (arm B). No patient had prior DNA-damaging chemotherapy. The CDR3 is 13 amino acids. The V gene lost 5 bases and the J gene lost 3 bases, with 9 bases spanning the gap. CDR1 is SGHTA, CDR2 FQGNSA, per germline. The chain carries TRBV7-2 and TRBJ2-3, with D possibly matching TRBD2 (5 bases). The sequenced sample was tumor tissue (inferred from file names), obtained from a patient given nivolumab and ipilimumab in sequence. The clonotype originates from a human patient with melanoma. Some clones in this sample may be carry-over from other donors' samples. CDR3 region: CASSPPGTDTQYF. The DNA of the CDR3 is TGTGCCAGCAGCCCCCCGGGAACAGATACGCAGTATTTT. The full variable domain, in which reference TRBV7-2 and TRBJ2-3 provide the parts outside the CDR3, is GAGVSQSPSNKVTEKGKDVELRCDPISGHTALYWYRQSLGQGLEFLIYFQGNSAPDKSGLPSDRFSAERTGGSVSTLTIQRTQQEDSAVYLCASSPPGTDTQYFGPGTRLTVL.